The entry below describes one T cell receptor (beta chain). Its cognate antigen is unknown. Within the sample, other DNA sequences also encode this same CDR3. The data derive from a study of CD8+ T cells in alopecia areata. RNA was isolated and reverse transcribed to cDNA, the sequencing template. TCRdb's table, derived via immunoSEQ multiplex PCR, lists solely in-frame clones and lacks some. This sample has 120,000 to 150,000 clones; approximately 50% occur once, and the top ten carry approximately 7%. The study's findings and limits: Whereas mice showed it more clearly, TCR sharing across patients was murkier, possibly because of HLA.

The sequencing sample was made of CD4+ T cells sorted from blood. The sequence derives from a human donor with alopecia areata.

The CDR3 DNA reads as TGTGCCAGCAGTTTCAGGGAGACCCAGTACTTC. Translated: CASSFRETQYF. The genes are TRBV27 and TRBJ2-5; D remains ambiguous. The length of the CDR3 is 11 residues. The germline V gene encodes CDR1 MNHEY and CDR2 SMNVEV (reference sequence). Trimming removed 3 bases at V and 5 bases at J, with 4 bases between.